The T cell receptor (beta chain) under discussion was sequenced for a study of cytomegalovirus exposure and HLA in healthy donors. Points from the study as a whole: In a later analysis, DRB1 alleles had the most associated TCRs; HLA-C alleles the fewest.

Vbeta (60) and Jbeta (13) primers were used in the PCR. Sequencing used immunoSEQ multiplex PCR; TCRdb keeps in-frame clones, though not all of them. Of about 140,000 clones in the sample, 80% were seen once. With regard to this clone: Its antigen is as yet unknown.

The clonotype comes from a male donor in good health and CMV-seronegative. What was sequenced was PBMCs.

In nucleotides, the CDR3 is TGTGCCAGCAGCTTAGCCGAGCTTCAGCCCCAGCATTTT. Protein product: CASSLAELQPQHF. The chain links TRBV7-2 to TRBJ1-5; D not resolved. Trimming removed 0 bases from V and 6 bases from J, with 6 bases in between. This CDR3 is built from 13 residues. Germline V gene data show CDR1 as SGHTA and CDR2 as FQGNSA.